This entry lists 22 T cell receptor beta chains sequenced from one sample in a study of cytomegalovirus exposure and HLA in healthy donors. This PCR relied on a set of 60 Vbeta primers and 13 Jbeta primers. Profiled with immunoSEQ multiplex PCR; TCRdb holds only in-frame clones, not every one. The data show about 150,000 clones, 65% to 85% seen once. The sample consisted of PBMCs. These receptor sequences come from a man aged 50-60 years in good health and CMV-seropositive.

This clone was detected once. CDR3 nucleotides: TGTGCCACCAAGCGAACAAATTCCAATCAGCCCCAGCATTTT. Translated, it gives CATKRTNSNQPQHF. The rearrangement joins TRBV6-1 to TRBJ1-5; D uncertain. CDR1 and CDR2 from the germline V gene are MNHNS and SASEGT. There are 14 residues in the CDR3. V was shortened by 10 bases and J by 3 bases, with 16 bases between the two germline ends.

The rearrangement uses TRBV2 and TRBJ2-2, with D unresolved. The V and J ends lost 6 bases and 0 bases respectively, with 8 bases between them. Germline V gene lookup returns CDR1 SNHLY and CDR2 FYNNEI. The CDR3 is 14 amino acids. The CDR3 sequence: CASRMQTNTGELFF. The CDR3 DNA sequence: TGTGCCAGCAGGATGCAGACGAACACCGGGGAGCTGTTTTTT.

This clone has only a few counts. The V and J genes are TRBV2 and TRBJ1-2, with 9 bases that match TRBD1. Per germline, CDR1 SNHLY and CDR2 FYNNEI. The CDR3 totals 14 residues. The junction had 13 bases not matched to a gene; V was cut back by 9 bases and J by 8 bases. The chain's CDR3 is CARGTGTRQGGYTF. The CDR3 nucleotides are TGTGCCAGGGGGACAGGGACCCGCCAGGGAGGCTACACCTTC.

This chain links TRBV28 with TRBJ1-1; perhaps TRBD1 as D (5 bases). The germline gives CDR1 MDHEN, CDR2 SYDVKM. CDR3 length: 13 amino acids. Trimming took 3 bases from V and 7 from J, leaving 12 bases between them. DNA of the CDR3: TGTGCCAGCAGTTTGGTAGCGGGGCTTGAAGCTTTCTTT. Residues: CASSLVAGLEAFF.

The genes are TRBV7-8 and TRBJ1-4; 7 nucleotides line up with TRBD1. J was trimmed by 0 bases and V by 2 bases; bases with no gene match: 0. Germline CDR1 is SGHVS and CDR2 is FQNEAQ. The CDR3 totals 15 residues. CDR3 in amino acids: CASSLQGATNEKLFF. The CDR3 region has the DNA TGTGCCAGCAGCTTACAGGGGGCAACTAATGAAAAACTGTTTTTT.

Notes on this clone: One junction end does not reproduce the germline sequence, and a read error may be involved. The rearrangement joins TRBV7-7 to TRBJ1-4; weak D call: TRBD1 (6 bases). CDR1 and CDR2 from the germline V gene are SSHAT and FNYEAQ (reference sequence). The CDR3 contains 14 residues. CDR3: CASSLDRLGEKLFF. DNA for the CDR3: TGTGCTAGCAGCTTAGACAGGTTGGGTGAAAAACTGTTTTTT.

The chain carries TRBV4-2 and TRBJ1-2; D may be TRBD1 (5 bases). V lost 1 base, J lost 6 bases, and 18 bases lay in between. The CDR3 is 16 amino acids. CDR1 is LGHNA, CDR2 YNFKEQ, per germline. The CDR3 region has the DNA TGTGCCAGCAGCCAAGCCCAGGTCAGGGATCAGGATGGCTACACCTTC. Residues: CASSQAQVRDQDGYTF.

As DNA, the CDR3 is TGTGCCAGCAGCTTAACTCTAGCGGGGGCAGGGACCCAGTACTTC. This translates into CASSLTLAGAGTQYF. The genes are TRBV11-1 and TRBJ2-5, with 10 positions matching TRBD2. The V gene's germline CDR1 is SGHAT and CDR2 FQDESV (reference sequence). The V segment lost 2 bases and the J segment 7 bases; nucleotides outside the gene matches: 7. The CDR3 runs to 15 residues.

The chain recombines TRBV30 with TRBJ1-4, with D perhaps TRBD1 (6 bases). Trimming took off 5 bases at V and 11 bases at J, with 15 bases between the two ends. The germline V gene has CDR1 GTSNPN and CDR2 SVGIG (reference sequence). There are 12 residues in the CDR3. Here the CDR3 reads CAWGGPGGKLFF. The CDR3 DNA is TGTGCCTGGGGGGGGCCGGGGGGGAAACTGTTTTTT. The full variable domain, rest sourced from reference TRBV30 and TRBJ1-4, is SQTIHQWPATLVQPVGSPLSLECTVEGTSNPNLYWYRQAAGRGLQLLFYSVGIGQISSEVPQNLSASRPQDRQFILSSKKLLLSDSGFYLCAWGGPGGKLFFGSGTQLSVL.

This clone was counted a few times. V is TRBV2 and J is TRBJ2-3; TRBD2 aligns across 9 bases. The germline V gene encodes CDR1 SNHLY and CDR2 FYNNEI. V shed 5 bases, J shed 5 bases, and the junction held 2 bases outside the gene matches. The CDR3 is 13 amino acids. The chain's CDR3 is CASSFSGGDTQYF. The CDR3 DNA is TGTGCCAGCAGTTTTAGCGGGGGAGATACGCAGTATTTT.

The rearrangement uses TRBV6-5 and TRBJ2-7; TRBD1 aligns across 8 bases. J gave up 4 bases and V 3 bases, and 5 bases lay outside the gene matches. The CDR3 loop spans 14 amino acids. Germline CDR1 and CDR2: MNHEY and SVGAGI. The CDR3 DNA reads TGTGCCAGCAGTTATGGGACAGGCCAATACGAGCAGTACTTC. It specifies CASSYGTGQYEQYF.

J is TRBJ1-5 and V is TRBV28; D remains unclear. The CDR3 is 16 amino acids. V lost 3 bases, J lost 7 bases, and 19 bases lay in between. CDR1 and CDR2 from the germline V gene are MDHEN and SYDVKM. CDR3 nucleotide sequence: TGTGCCAGCAGTTTGGGCCCCATACCCGCTCGACAGCCCCAGCATTTT. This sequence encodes CASSLGPIPARQPQHF. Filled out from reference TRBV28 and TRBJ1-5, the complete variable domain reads DVKVTQSSRYLVKRTGEKVFLECVQDMDHENMFWYRQDPGLGLRLIYFSYDVKMKEKGDIPEGYSVSREKKERFSLILESASTNQTSMYLCASSLGPIPARQPQHFGDGTRLSIL.

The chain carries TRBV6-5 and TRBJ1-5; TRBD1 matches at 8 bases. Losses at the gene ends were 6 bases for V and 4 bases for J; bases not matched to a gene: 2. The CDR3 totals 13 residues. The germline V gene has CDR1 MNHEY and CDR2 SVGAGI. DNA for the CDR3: TGTGCCAGCAGCCGGGACAGGAATCAGCCCCAGCATTTT. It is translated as CASSRDRNQPQHF.

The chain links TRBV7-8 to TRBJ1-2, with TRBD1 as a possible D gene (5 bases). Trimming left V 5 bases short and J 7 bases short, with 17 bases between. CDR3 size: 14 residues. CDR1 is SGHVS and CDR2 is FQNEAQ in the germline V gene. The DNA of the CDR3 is TGTGCCAGCAGCCCCCGGGCCCTAAGGGGTGGCTACACCTTC. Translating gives CASSPRALRGGYTF.

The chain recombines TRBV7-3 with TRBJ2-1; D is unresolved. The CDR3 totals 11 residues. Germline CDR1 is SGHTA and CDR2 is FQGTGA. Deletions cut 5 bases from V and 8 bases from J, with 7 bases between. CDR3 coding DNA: TGTGCCAGCAGCGTGGGCGATGAGCAGTTCTTC. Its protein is CASSVGDEQFF.

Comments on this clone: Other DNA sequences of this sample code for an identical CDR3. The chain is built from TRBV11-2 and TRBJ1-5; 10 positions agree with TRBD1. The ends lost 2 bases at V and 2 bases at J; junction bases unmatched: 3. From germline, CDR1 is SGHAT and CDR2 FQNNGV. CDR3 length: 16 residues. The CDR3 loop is CASSLTGTGGNQPQHF. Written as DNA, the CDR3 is TGTGCCAGCAGCTTAACCGGGACAGGGGGCAATCAGCCCCAGCATTTT.

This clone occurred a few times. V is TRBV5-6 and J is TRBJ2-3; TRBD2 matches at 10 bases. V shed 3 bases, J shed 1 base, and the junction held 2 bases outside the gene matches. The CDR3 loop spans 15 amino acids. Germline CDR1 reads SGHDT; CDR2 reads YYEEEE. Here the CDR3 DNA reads TGTGCCAGCAGCTCCGGGACTAGCGGCACAGATACGCAGTATTTT. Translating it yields CASSSGTSGTDTQYF. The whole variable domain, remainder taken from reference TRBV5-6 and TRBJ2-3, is DAGVTQSPTHLIKTRGQQVTLRCSPKSGHDTVSWYQQALGQGPQFIFQYYEEEERQRGNFPDRFSGHQFPNYSSELNVNALLLGDSALYLCASSSGTSGTDTQYFGPGTRLTVL.

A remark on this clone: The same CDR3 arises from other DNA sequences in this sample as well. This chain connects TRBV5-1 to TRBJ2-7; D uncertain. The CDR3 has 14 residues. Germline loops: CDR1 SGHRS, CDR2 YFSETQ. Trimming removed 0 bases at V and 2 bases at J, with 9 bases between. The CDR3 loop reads CASSLVVAPYEQYF. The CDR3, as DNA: TGCGCCAGCAGCTTGGTCGTAGCTCCCTACGAGCAGTACTTC.

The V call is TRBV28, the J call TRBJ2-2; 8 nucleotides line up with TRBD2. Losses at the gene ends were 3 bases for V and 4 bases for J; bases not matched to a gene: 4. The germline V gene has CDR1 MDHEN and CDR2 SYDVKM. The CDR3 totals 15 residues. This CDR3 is CASSLRGAPTGELFF. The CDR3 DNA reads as TGTGCCAGCAGTTTGCGGGGGGCGCCCACCGGGGAGCTGTTTTTT.

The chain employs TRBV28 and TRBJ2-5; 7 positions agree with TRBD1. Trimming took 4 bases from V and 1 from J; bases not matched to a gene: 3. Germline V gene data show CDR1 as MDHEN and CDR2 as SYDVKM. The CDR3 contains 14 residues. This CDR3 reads CASSWDSAQETQYF. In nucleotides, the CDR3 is TGTGCCAGCAGTTGGGACAGTGCCCAAGAGACCCAGTACTTC.

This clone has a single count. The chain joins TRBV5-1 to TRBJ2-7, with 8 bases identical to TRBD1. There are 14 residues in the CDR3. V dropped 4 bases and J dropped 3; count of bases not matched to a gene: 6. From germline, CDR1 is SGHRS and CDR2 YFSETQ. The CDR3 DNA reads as TGCGCCAGCAGCATCGGGACAGGAGACTACGAGCAGTACTTC. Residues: CASSIGTGDYEQYF.

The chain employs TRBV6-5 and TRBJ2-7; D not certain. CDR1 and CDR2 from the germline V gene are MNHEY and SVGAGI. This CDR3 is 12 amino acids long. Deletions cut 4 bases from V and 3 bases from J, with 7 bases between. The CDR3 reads CASSFPGYEQYF. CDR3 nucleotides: TGTGCCAGCAGTTTCCCCGGCTACGAGCAGTACTTC.